This T cell receptor (beta chain) comes out of a study of identical twins. This clonotype has a count of ten or more. TCRdb redid the calling of the 5' RACE reads with MiXCR, one entry per CDR3 protein. The sample comprises about 460,000 distinct CDR3 sequences, over 12% of which are singletons, and about 0.52% rests with the top ten. The ends were cut back, 0 bases at V and 4 bases at J, with 13 bases in the middle. CDR3 length: 16 amino acids. Germline V gene data show CDR1 as LGHNA and CDR2 as YSLEER. The sample also formed part of further work on yellow fever vaccine responses in identical twins.

V gene TRBV4-3 combines with J gene TRBJ2-1; the D gene is possibly TRBD2 (6 bases). This clonotype was sampled from a woman in her late teens or twenties in good health. Specimen: CD4+ T cells sorted from blood. The CDR3 here is CASSQDWGVRYNEQFF. The CDR3 DNA reads as TGCGCCAGCAGCCAAGATTGGGGGGTCAGATACAATGAGCAGTTCTTC.